This T cell receptor beta chain was sequenced in a study of T cell responses to AZD1222 COVID-19 vaccine. Assay used: immunoSEQ multiplex PCR; TCRdb lists only in-frame clones, some missing. The sample includes about 110,000 clones, about 91% of them seen just once. CDR1 is KGHDR, CDR2 SFDVKD, per germline. V was shortened by 0 bases and J by 0 bases, with 9 bases between the two germline ends. The CDR3 contains 16 residues. Notes on this clone: Its specificity is not known.

General study points: Females made up more of the donors, who were largely white British, and clonal diversity may have come out too low.

The sequence came from an adult in good health. Material: peripheral blood, obtained on day 0 of AZD1222 vaccination. The gene calls are TRBV24-1 and TRBJ2-3; D unresolved. CDR3: CATSDLMGVSTDTQYF. CDR3 DNA: TGTGCCACCAGTGATTTGATGGGTGTTAGCACAGATACGCAGTATTTT.